Below are 2 T cell receptor beta chains sequenced from a single sample in a study of blood T cell repertoires in COVID-19. TCRdb's table, derived via immunoSEQ multiplex PCR, lists solely in-frame clones and lacks some. The repertoire holds around 76,000 clones, with about 85% as singletons. The sequencing sample was made of peripheral blood. The receptors here all came from an elderly man with acute or convalescent COVID-19.

This chain links TRBV6-4 with TRBJ2-3; possible D gene TRBD1, 6 bases. Between the trimmed V and J ends, which lost 0 bases and 2 bases, there was a span of 9 bases. The germline CDR1 and CDR2 sequences are MRHNA and SNTAGT. The CDR3 covers 15 residues. CDR3 DNA sequence: TGTGCCAGCAGTGACTCGCACAGGGTCACAGATACGCAGTATTTT. It specifies CASSDSHRVTDTQYF.

The V call is TRBV5-4, the J call TRBJ1-1, with 7 nucleotides matching TRBD1. V trimming: 1 base; J trimming: 4 bases; junction bases outside the gene matches: 4. The CDR3 is made up of 14 amino acids. Germline V CDR1 and CDR2: SGHNT, YYREEE (reference sequence). In DNA, the CDR3 is TGTGCCAGCAGCTTGCAGGGGGTAGTCACTGAAGCTTTCTTT. Residues: CASSLQGVVTEAFF.